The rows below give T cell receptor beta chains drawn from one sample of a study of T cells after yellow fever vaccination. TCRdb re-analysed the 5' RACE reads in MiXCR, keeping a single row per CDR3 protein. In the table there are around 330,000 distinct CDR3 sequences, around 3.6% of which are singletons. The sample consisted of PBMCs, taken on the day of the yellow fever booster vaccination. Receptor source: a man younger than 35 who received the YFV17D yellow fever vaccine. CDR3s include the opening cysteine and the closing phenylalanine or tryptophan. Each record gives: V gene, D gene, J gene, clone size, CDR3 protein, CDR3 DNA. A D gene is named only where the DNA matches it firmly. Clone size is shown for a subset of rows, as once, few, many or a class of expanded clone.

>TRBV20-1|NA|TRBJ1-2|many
CSAREGGYGYTF
TGCAGTGCTAGAGAGGGGGGCTATGGCTACACCTTC
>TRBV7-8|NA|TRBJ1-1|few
CASSLRGAGTEAFF
TGTGCCAGCAGTTTGCGGGGGGCTGGGACTGAAGCTTTCTTT
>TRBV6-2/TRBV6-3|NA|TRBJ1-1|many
CASSSNMNTEAFF
TGTGCCAGCTCAAGTAACATGAACACTGAAGCTTTCTTT
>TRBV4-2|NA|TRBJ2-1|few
CASSLGDADSGEQFF
TGTGCCAGCAGCCTTGGGGACGCAGACTCGGGTGAGCAGTTCTTC
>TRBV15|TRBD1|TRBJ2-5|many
CATSRDRGETQYF
TGTGCCACCAGCAGAGACAGGGGGGAGACCCAGTACTTC
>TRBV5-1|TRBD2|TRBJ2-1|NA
CASSLTGTSGGDEQFF
TGCGCCAGCAGCTTAACTGGGACTAGCGGGGGGGATGAGCAGTTCTTC
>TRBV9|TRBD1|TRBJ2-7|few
CASSARPGQALEQYF
TGTGCCAGCAGCGCTCGACCGGGACAGGCACTAGAGCAGTACTTC
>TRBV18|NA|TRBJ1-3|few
CASSPDLAATGNTIYF
TGTGCCAGCTCACCTGATCTGGCAGCAACTGGAAACACCATATATTTT
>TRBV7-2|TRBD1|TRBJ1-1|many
CASSQGTGWNTEAFF
TGTGCCAGCAGCCAAGGGACAGGGTGGAACACTGAAGCTTTCTTT
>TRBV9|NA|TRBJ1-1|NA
CASSTTPGAEAFF
TGTGCCAGCAGCACCACCCCGGGGGCTGAAGCTTTCTTT
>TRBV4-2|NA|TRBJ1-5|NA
CASSQEAGGNQPQHF
TGTGCCAGCAGCCAAGAGGCCGGTGGCAATCAGCCCCAGCATTTT
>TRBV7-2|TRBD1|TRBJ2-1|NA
CASSLTGTVNNEQFF
TGTGCCAGCAGCCTAACCGGGACAGTAAACAATGAGCAGTTCTTC
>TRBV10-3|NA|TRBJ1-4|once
CAISVGRVNEKLFF
TGTGCCATCAGTGTGGGACGGGTGAATGAAAAACTGTTTTTT
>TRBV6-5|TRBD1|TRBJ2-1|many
CASSYSIGTEAHNEQFF
TGTGCCAGCAGTTACTCTATCGGGACAGAGGCCCACAATGAGCAGTTCTTC
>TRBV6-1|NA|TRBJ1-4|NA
CASSEMSLANEKLFF
TGTGCCAGCAGTGAAATGTCACTGGCTAATGAAAAACTGTTTTTT
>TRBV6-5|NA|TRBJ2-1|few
CASTRLVPYNEQFF
TGTGCCAGCACCCGGTTAGTCCCCTACAATGAGCAGTTCTTC
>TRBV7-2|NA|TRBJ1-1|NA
CASSPFGAEAFF
TGTGCCAGCAGCCCCTTCGGGGCTGAAGCTTTCTTT
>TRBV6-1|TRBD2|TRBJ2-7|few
CANWRQEGGLDVYRQYF
TGTGCCAATTGGCGGCAGGAGGGGGGACTAGACGTCTACCGGCAGTACTTC
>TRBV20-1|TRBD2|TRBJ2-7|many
CSAPPGLPVYEQYF
TGCAGTGCGCCGCCGGGACTACCCGTCTACGAGCAGTACTTC
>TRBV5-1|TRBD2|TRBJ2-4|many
CASSDERGHSKNIQYF
TGCGCCAGCAGCGACGAGCGGGGGCATTCGAAAAACATTCAGTACTTC
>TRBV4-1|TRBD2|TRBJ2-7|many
CASSQLGGTNEQYF
TGCGCCAGCAGCCAATTGGGAGGGACCAACGAGCAGTACTTC
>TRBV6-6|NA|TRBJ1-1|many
CASSLTGAEAFF
TGTGCCAGCAGTCTGACAGGAGCTGAAGCTTTCTTT
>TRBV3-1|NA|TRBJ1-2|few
CASSPRTGSYGYTF
TGTGCCAGCAGCCCCCGGACGGGTAGCTATGGCTACACCTTC